These 9 T cell receptor beta chains were sequenced from one sample in a study of identical twins (dated by TCRdb to between 2015 and 2016). Library construction relied on 5' RACE. TCRdb lists the instrument as Illumina HiSeq 2000. The raw public reads went through TCRdb reprocessing: fastp at Q25, MiXCR clone calling, in-frame beta chains kept. All rows with the same CDR3 protein become a single entry with the most common DNA and genes. In all, the sample holds about 700,000 distinct CDR3 sequences, and roughly 8% of those were seen once. Of the sample, 0.85% to 1% falls within the top ten clones. These records were also assigned to another study, of yellow fever vaccine responses in identical twins.

The sample was PBMCs. The receptor set was obtained from a woman in her late teens or twenties in good health.

The V gene is TRBV27, the J gene TRBJ2-1, with 7 nucleotides matching TRBD1. Unmatched junction bases numbered 7, after V lost 5 bases and J lost 0 bases. There are 16 residues in the CDR3. Germline CDR1 reads MNHEY; CDR2 reads SMNVEV (reference sequence). CDR3 bases: TGTGCCAGCAGTCCCAGACAGGGAAGCTCCTACAATGAGCAGTTCTTC. This gives the protein CASSPRQGSSYNEQFF.

This clonotype was detected ten times or more. A junction end diverges from the germline sequence, so it may reflect a read error. The chain recombines TRBV11-2 with TRBJ2-2; 7 bases fit TRBD1. CDR3 length: 13 amino acids. Germline lookup yields CDR1 SGHAT and CDR2 FQNNGV. DNA of the CDR3: TGTGCCAGCAGCGTAGACAGGGCCGGGGAGCTGTTTTTT. Protein: CASSVDRAGELFF. Full variable domain (rest looked up from reference TRBV11-2 and TRBJ2-2): EAGVAQSPRYKIIEKRQSVAFWCNPISGHATLYWYQQILGQGPKLLIQFQNNGVVDDSQLPKDRFSAERLKGVDSTLKIQPAKLEDSAVYLCASSVDRAGELFFGEGSRLTVL.

This clonotype was seen a handful of times. The chain links TRBV10-3 to TRBJ2-2; D uncertain. Per the germline V gene, CDR1 is ENHRY and CDR2 is SYGVKD. V gave up 3 bases and J gave up 0 bases, with 8 bases separating them. This CDR3 region has 15 residues. The CDR3 DNA reads as TGTGCCATCAGTGACGACCCCCCGAACACCGGGGAGCTGTTTTTT. It yields the protein CAISDDPPNTGELFF.

V is TRBV4-3 and J is TRBJ2-4; D is unresolved. Trimming removed 0 bases at V and 2 bases at J, with 8 bases between. CDR3 length: 15 amino acids. CDR1 and CDR2 from the germline V gene are LGHNA and YSLEER. CDR3 protein: CASSQELGSKNIQYF. In nucleotides, the CDR3 is TGCGCCAGCAGCCAAGAACTGGGGTCCAAAAACATTCAGTACTTC.

There are many counts of this clonotype. The chain joins TRBV9 to TRBJ2-1; tentatively, D is TRBD1 or TRBD2 (6 bases each). The germline CDR1 and CDR2 sequences are SGDLS and YYNGEE. V gave up 0 bases and J gave up 0 bases, with 7 bases separating them. The CDR3 covers 15 residues. CDR3 sequence reads: CASSVGGASYNEQFF. The CDR3 DNA is TGTGCCAGCAGCGTAGGGGGGGCCTCCTACAATGAGCAGTTCTTC.

The chain recombines TRBV27 with TRBJ2-7; TRBD1 matches at 10 bases. The CDR3 runs 15 residues. The V gene's germline CDR1 is MNHEY and CDR2 SMNVEV (reference sequence). V dropped 5 bases and J dropped 5; count of bases not matched to a gene: 9. The CDR3 loop reads CASSPPRTGGDEQYF. In DNA form, the CDR3 reads TGTGCCAGCAGTCCGCCGAGGACAGGGGGAGACGAGCAGTACTTC.

The chain recombines TRBV15 with TRBJ2-3; 12 nucleotides line up with TRBD2. Germline CDR1 reads LNHNV; CDR2 reads YYDKDF (reference sequence). The CDR3 covers 17 residues. Trimming removed 4 bases from V and 2 bases from J; junction bases left unmatched: 7. Written as DNA, the CDR3 is TGTGCCACCAGCATACCGGGACTAGCGGGCGTCACAGATACGCAGTATTTT. It encodes CATSIPGLAGVTDTQYF.

The chain couples TRBV12-3 or TRBV12-4 to TRBJ2-7; possibly TRBD2 for D (7 bases). The CDR3 loop spans 14 amino acids. V was pared by 3 bases and J by 6 bases, with 15 bases between. The CDR3 bases are TGTGCCAGCAGTTTTGGGGGGGGGCCGGGCGAGCAGTACTTC. This translates into CASSFGGGPGEQYF.

This clonotype has a count of ten or more. In DNA form, the CDR3 reads TGCAGCGTCCAGGGGCCTGGTGGCTACACCTTC. Protein: CSVQGPGGYTF. The J gene is TRBJ1-2, the V gene TRBV29-1, with D possibly TRBD1 on 6 matching bases. This CDR3 has 11 residues. Germline CDR1 and CDR2: SQVTM and ANQGSEA. Trimming removed 6 bases from V and 7 bases from J, with 12 bases in between. Together with reference TRBV29-1 and TRBJ1-2, the CDR3 gives the full variable domain: SAVISQKPSRDICQRGTSLTIQCQVDSQVTMMFWYRQQPGQSLTLIATANQGSEATYESGFVIDKFPISRPNLTFSTLTVSNMSPEDSSIYLCSVQGPGGYTFGSGTRLTVV.